The next 11 T cell receptor beta chains were all read from a single sample in a study of glioma-infiltrating T cells after dendritic cell vaccination (dated by TCRdb to 2016 to 2017). The library was obtained by the immunoSEQ multiplex PCR assay. What TCRdb holds here is the immuneACCESS table cut down to in-frame rearrangements. Part of the clones is not present; checked against another copy, under half of the missing clones reflect an unresolved V gene, and the others are unexplained. Present in this sample are under 100,000 clones, 85% to 90% of which were seen just once. The top ten constitute roughly 2.9% of the sample. The sample was blood, taken before dendritic cell vaccination. The receptors were gathered from a human donor with glioblastoma.

This clone was seen just once. This chain connects TRBV6-5 to TRBJ1-1, with TRBD1 as a possible D gene (5 bases). The germline gives CDR1 MNHEY, CDR2 SVGAGI. This CDR3 contains 12 residues. V shed 4 bases and J shed 8 bases, with 11 bases lying between them. The CDR3 loop is CASSSGGTEAFF. The CDR3 DNA sequence: TGTGCCAGCAGTTCGGGGGGGACGGAAGCTTTCTTT.

The chain combines TRBV25-1 with TRBJ2-3, with a tentative D call TRBD2 (5 bases). CDR3 length equals 12 residues. Trimming shortened V by 4 bases and J by 6 bases, and 8 bases separated the two germline ends. Germline V gene sequence: CDR1 MGHDK, CDR2 SYGVNS. CDR3 amino acids: CASSARGDTQYF. As DNA, the CDR3 is TGTGCCAGCAGTGCGCGAGGGGATACGCAGTATTTT.

This rearrangement joins TRBV7-6 to TRBJ2-5; TRBD2 matches 7 bases. CDR3 length: 16 amino acids. In germline, CDR1 is SGHVS, CDR2 FNYEAQ. With 6 bases clipped from V and 2 bases from J, the junction kept 12 bases outside the gene matches. CDR3 bases: TGTGCCAGCAGTTTTTCACATCCGGGGGGTCAAGAGACCCAGTACTTC. This gives the protein CASSFSHPGGQETQYF.

The chain employs TRBV7-2 and TRBJ1-2, with D tentatively TRBD1 (5 bases). Germline V CDR1 and CDR2: SGHTA, FQGNSA. The CDR3 contains 15 residues. The ends were cut back, 1 base at V and 1 base at J, with 10 bases in the middle. DNA of the CDR3: TGTGCCAGCAGCTTAGTCGCGCAGGGTAACTATGGCTACACCTTC. This sequence encodes CASSLVAQGNYGYTF.

This chain connects TRBV6-6 to TRBJ1-2, with a possible D match to TRBD1 (6 bases). The CDR3 contains 13 residues. Germline V lookup: CDR1 MNHNY, CDR2 SVGAGI (reference sequence). V was pared by 6 bases and J by 4 bases, with 12 bases between. The CDR3 DNA follows: TGTGCCAGCAGGCCTTCAGGGGTCTATGGCTACACCTTC. Translated: CASRPSGVYGYTF.

Concerning this clone: Distinct nucleotide sequences in the sample also encode this CDR3. The chain is built from TRBV11-3 and TRBJ2-7; D call uncertain. This CDR3 region has 11 residues. Germline assignment: CDR1 SGHNT and CDR2 YENEEA. Trimming removed 4 bases from V and 2 bases from J, with 3 bases in between. This chain's CDR3 is CASSSTYEQYF. The CDR3, as DNA: TGTGCCAGCAGCTCCACCTACGAGCAGTACTTC.

This clone was counted once. The rearrangement joins TRBV6-5 to TRBJ1-5; tentative D call: TRBD1 (5 bases). The ends were cut back, 5 bases at V and 6 bases at J, with 14 bases in the middle. The CDR3 spans 14 residues. CDR1 is MNHEY and CDR2 is SVGAGI in the germline V gene. CDR3 sequence (DNA): TGTGCCAGCAGTACAGCAGGGAGGGGTCAGCCCCAGCATTTT. Residues: CASSTAGRGQPQHF.

The rearrangement uses TRBV29-1 and TRBJ2-3, with 7 bases lining up with TRBD2. The CDR3 runs 15 residues. The V segment lost 1 base and the J segment 5 bases; nucleotides outside the gene matches: 9. Germline loops: CDR1 SQVTM, CDR2 ANQGSEA. CDR3 DNA sequence: TGCAGCGTTGAAGGGTCTCGGGCGGGGGTAGATACGCAGTATTTT. It encodes CSVEGSRAGVDTQYF.

The V gene is TRBV29-1, the J gene TRBJ2-3; perhaps TRBD2 as D (6 bases). Germline-derived CDR1 and CDR2 are SQVTM and ANQGSEA. The CDR3 is 13 amino acids. Deletions cut 6 bases from V and 4 bases from J, with 14 bases between. CDR3 region: CSVGGVKADTQYF. The CDR3 coding sequence is TGCAGCGTCGGAGGGGTAAAGGCAGATACGCAGTATTTT.

The chain couples TRBV6-1 to TRBJ1-1, with D possibly TRBD1 on 6 matching bases. The CDR3 is 14 amino acids. V was cut by 8 bases and J by 0 bases, with 13 bases left in between. Germline CDR1 reads MNHNS; CDR2 reads SASEGT. CDR3 amino acids: CASGQGQLNTEAFF. CDR3 coding DNA: TGTGCCAGCGGGCAAGGACAGTTGAACACTGAAGCTTTCTTT.

This clone has only one observation. CDR3 coding DNA: TGTGCCAGCAGCTCGTATAGCGGGGGCCTTTACGAGCAGTACTTC. It yields the protein CASSSYSGGLYEQYF. The chain links TRBV11-2 to TRBJ2-7; 9 bases fit TRBD2. V was clipped by 4 bases and J by 4 bases; unmatched bases: 8. CDR1 SGHAT and CDR2 FQNNGV come from the germline V gene. The length of the CDR3 is 15 residues.